This T cell receptor beta chain stems from a study of shared clonotypes between healthy human individuals. The overall study: The plates for each donor numbered three CD4 naive, three CD4 memory, two CD8 naive and one CD8 memory. Notes on the study in general: Four donors shared about 4.5% of their naive CD4 clonotypes.

Libraries were prepared by immunoSEQ multiplex PCR; TCRdb keeps only in-frame clonotypes and omits some of them. The sample holds millions of clones, around nine tenths seen once. Note on this clone: Its antigen remains unknown. Other DNA sequences of this sample code for an identical CDR3.

Sequencing was done on a sample of naive CD4+ T cells sorted from blood. Subset reported: CD45RA+ positively selected. This TCR derives from a man aged 18 to 29 in good health.

CDR3 protein: CAWTSGGFIYEQYF. In DNA form, the CDR3 reads TGTGCCTGGACTTCAGGGGGTTTTATCTACGAGCAGTACTTC. V usage is TRBV30 and J usage is TRBJ2-7; 7 bases line up with TRBD1. J gave up 3 bases and V 4 bases, and 9 bases lay outside the gene matches. The germline V gene encodes CDR1 GTSNPN and CDR2 SVGIG (reference sequence). The CDR3 loop spans 14 amino acids.